Given below is one TCR beta chain in context. The patients had localized lung adenocarcinoma, a non-small cell subtype. One entry per CDR3 protein results from TCRdb running MiXCR on the PCR reads. Of tens of thousands of distinct CDR3 sequences listed, roughly half are singletons. These data are taken from a study of CD4 and CD8 cells across lung adenocarcinoma regions. Germline assignment: CDR1 MNHNS and CDR2 SASEGT. This CDR3 region has 13 residues. The sequence came from a male donor with lung adenocarcinoma. The CD4 and CD8 labels of this study may be unreliable. Sequencing was performed on CD4+ T cells from the center of a lung tumor. V gene TRBV6-1 combines with J gene TRBJ2-5; tentatively, D is TRBD1 (5 bases). The DNA end is a closer match to TRBJ2-1, so the J assignment may be wrong. The CDR3: CASSQGIGYEQFF. For the CDR3, the DNA is TGTGCCAGCAGTCAGGGAATCGGATATGAGCAGTTCTTC.